This T cell receptor (beta chain) was retrieved from a study of T-cell reconstitution after alpha-beta-depleted transplantation in children. Study-wide results and limits: In patients about two months after transplant, alpha-beta T cells reportedly arose from several hundred expanded graft clones. In some patients, recipient T cells and intrathymic progenitors surviving conditioning explained high day-60 diversity. It was newly produced T cells that mostly accounted for T-cell counts and diversity one year after transplant.

The CDR3 is 13 amino acids. The V end was cut by 3 bases, the J end by 2 bases, with 7 bases between. Germline V gene data show CDR1 as MDHEN and CDR2 as SYDVKM. Of note for this clonotype: Its antigen is undetermined.

It was with unique molecular identifiers that the TCRbeta library was prepared. TCRdb itself ran the PCR reads through MiXCR, one entry per CDR3 protein. The data show fewer than 450,000 distinct CDR3 sequences, roughly 15% seen once. The clonotype originates from a male patient aged 2 to 10 who had a stem cell transplant for acute lymphoblastic leukemia, so the T cells may come from the graft donor. The material was PBMCs, mostly from graft donor cells, obtained 360 days after TCRalphabeta/CD19-depleted stem cell transplant. V gene TRBV28 combines with J gene TRBJ1-2; D not resolved. For the CDR3, the DNA is TGTGCCAGCAGTTTCCGGGTGAACTATGGCTACACCTTC. It specifies CASSFRVNYGYTF.